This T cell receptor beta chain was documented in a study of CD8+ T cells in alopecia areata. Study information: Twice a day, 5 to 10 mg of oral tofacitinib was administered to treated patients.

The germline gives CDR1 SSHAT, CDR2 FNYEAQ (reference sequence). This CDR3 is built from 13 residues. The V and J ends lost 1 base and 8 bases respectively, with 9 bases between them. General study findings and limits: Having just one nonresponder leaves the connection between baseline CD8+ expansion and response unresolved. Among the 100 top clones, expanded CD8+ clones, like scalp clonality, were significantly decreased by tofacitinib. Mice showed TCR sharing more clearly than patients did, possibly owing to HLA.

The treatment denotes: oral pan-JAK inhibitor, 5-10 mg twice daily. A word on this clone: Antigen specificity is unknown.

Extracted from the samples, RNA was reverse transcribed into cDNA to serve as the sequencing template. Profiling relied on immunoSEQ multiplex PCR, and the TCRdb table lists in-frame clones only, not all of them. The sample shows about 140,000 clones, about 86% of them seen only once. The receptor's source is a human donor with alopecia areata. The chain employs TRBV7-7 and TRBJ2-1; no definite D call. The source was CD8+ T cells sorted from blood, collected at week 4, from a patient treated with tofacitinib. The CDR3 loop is CASSLGLVDEQFF. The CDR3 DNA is TGTGCCAGCAGCTTAGGGCTAGTGGATGAGCAGTTCTTC.